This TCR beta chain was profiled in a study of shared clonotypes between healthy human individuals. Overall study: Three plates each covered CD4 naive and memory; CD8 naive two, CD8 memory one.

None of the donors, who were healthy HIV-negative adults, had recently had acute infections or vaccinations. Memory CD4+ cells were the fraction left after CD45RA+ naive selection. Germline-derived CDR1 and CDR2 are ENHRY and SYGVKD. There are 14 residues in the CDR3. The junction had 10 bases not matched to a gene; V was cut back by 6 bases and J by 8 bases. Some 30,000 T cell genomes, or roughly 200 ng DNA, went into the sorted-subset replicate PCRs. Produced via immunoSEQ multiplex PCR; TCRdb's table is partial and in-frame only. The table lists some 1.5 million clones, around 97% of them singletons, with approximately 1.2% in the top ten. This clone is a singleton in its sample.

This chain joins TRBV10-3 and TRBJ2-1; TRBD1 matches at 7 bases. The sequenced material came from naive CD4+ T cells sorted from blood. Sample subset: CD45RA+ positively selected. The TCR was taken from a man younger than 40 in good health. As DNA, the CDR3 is TGTGCCATCAGCGGTGGACAGGATGGCGATGAGCAGTTCTTC. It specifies CAISGGQDGDEQFF.